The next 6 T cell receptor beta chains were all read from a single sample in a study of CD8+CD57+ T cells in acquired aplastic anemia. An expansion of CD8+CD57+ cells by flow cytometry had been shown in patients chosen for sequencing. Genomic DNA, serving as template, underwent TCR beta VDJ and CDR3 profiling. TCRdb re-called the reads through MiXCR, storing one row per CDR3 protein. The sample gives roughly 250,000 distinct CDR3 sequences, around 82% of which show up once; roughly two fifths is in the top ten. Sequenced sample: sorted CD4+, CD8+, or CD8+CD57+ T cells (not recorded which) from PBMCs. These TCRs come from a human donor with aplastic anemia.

The CDR3, as DNA: TGTGCCAGCAGCTCGACAGCTTATAGCAATCAGCCCCAGCATTTT. This gives the protein CASSSTAYSNQPQHF. This sequence joins TRBV9 and TRBJ1-5, with D possibly being TRBD1 (5 bases). This CDR3 is built from 15 residues. With 4 bases removed from V and 0 bases from J, the gap between germline ends came to 11 bases. The germline V gene has CDR1 SGDLS and CDR2 YYNGEE.

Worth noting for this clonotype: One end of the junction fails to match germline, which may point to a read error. The CDR3 spells CASTLANTGELFFF. In DNA, the CDR3 is TGCGCCAGCACCCTAGCGAACACCGGGGAGCTGTTTTTTTTC. This chain uses TRBV7-9 with TRBJ2-5; possible D gene TRBD2, 6 bases. This CDR3 region has 14 residues. Germline V gene data show CDR1 as SEHNR and CDR2 as FQNEAQ (reference sequence).

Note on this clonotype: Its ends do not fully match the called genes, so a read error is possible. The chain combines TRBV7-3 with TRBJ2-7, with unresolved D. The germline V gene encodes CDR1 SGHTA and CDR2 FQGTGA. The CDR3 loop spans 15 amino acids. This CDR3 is CASSLDGRPHGGYTF. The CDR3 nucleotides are TGTGCCAGCAGCTTAGACGGCCGACCCCACGGTGGCTATACCTTC.

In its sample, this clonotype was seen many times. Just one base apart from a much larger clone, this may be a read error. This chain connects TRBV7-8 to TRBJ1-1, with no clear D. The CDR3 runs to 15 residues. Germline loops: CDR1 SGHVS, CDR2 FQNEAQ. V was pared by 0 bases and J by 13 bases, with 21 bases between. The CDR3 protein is CASSLAGGPDTEDFF. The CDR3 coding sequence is TGTGCCAGCAGCTTAGCGGGAGGTCCCGATACGGAGGATTTCTTT.

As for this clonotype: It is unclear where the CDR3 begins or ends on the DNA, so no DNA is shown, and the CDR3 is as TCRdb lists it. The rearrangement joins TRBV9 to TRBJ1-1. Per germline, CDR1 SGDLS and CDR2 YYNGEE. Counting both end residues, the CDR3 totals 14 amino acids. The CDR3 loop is CASGVAGKIQYFVF.

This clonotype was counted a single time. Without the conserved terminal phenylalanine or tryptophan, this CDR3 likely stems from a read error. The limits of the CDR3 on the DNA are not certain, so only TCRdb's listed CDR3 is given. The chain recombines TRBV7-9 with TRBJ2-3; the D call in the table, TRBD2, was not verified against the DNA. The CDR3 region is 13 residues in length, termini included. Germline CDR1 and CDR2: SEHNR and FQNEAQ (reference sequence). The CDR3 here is CASSVADPRDSRY.